What follows are 26 T cell receptor beta chains derived from one specimen sequenced in a study of cytomegalovirus exposure and HLA in healthy donors. In the PCR, 60 Vbeta and 13 Jbeta primers were used. Sequenced by immunoSEQ multiplex PCR; TCRdb stores in-frame clones only, minus some. The profile shows more than 100,000 clones, around 66% of them singletons. Sequencing used PBMCs. These receptors were taken from a woman aged 40 to 50 in good health and CMV-seropositive.

The chain couples TRBV5-1 to TRBJ2-5; 13 bases align to TRBD2. CDR3 length: 17 amino acids. The V gene's germline CDR1 is SGHRS and CDR2 YFSETQ. V shed 2 bases and J 2 bases; nucleotides not matched to a gene: 6. Here the CDR3 reads CASSFGLAGAVQETQYF. Written as DNA, the CDR3 is TGCGCCAGCAGCTTTGGACTAGCGGGGGCCGTACAAGAGACCCAGTACTTC.

The rearrangement links TRBV28 to TRBJ1-1; TRBD1 agrees at 7 bases. Unmatched junction bases numbered 12, after V lost 2 bases and J lost 0 bases. Germline CDR1 MDHEN, CDR2 SYDVKM. The CDR3 consists of 18 residues. In DNA form, the CDR3 reads TGTGCCAGCAGTTTAATAATCCACACGGGACAGCTGAACACTGAAGCTTTCTTT. As protein: CASSLIIHTGQLNTEAFF.

The gene calls are TRBV23-1 and TRBJ1-1, with D hard to call. TRBV23-1 is placed among ORFs of uncertain function. V was clipped by 0 bases and J by 1 base, with 3 bases between them. The CDR3 is 13 amino acids. This chain's CDR3 is CASSQSRNTEAFF. The DNA of the CDR3 is TGCGCCAGCAGTCAATCGCGGAACACTGAAGCTTTCTTT.

The rearrangement uses TRBV29-1 and TRBJ2-3; 8 nucleotides match TRBD2. Per the germline V gene, CDR1 is SQVTM and CDR2 is ANQGSEA. V lost 4 bases and J lost 2; bases outside the gene matches: 14. This CDR3 comprises 17 residues. CDR3 region: CSVAGSRGRWFTDTQYF. CDR3 coding DNA: TGCAGCGTTGCGGGGAGTCGCGGGAGGTGGTTCACAGATACGCAGTATTTT.

Note on this clone: At one of its ends the junction is not consistent with the germline gene, which may arise from a read error. The chain is built from TRBV5-6 and TRBJ1-2; no definite D call. Germline lookup yields CDR1 SGHDT and CDR2 YYEEEE. The CDR3 is 12 residues long. The CDR3 sequence: CASHQTNYGYPF. The CDR3 DNA reads as TGTGCCAGCCACCAAACTAACTATGGCTACCCCTTC.

V and J are TRBV5-1 and TRBJ1-3; D gene unclear. The ends were cut back, 0 bases at V and 3 bases at J, with 13 bases in the middle. Germline V gene lookup returns CDR1 SGHRS and CDR2 YFSETQ. This CDR3 has 16 residues. The CDR3: CASSLGSGVDGNTIYF. The CDR3 coding sequence is TGCGCCAGCAGCTTGGGCTCAGGTGTGGATGGAAACACCATATATTTT.

This sequence joins TRBV5-4 and TRBJ2-7; TRBD1 is a possible D gene (6 bases). The CDR3 contains 13 residues. Germline lookup yields CDR1 SGHNT and CDR2 YYREEE (reference sequence). Between the trimmed V and J ends, which lost 4 bases and 1 base, there was a span of 9 bases. CDR3 bases: TGTGCCAGCAGCCAACAGGGATCCTACGAGCAGTACTTC. It codes for CASSQQGSYEQYF.

The chain uses TRBV5-1 and TRBJ1-6, with 9 bases lining up with TRBD1. After removal of 4 bases from V and 9 bases from J, the junction contained 11 bases not matched to a gene. Germline CDR1 SGHRS, CDR2 YFSETQ. The CDR3 is made up of 16 amino acids. The CDR3 DNA reads TGCGCCAGCAGCACCACCGGGACAGGGAGTGGTTCACCCCTCCACTTT. Protein sequence: CASSTTGTGSGSPLHF.

As regards this clone: Compared with germline, one end of the junction differs, possibly owing to a read error. The chain employs TRBV18 and TRBJ1-1; D may be TRBD1 (5 bases). The CDR3 runs to 13 residues. The germline CDR1 and CDR2 sequences are KGHSH and LQKENI. The CDR3, as DNA: TGTGCCGGCTCACCAAAAGCGCAGGGTGCTGATTTCTTT. Translation gives CAGSPKAQGADFF. The whole variable domain, remainder taken from reference TRBV18 and TRBJ1-1, is NAGVMQNPRHLVRRRGQEARLRCSPMKGHSHVYWYRQLPEEGLKFMVYLQKENIIDESGMPKERFSAEFPKEGPSILRIQQVVRGDSAAYFCAGSPKAQGADFFGQGTRLTVV.

In its sample, this clone was seen once. The V call is TRBV25-1, the J call TRBJ2-1, with 9 bases identical to TRBD1. The CDR3 is 17 amino acids. In germline, CDR1 is MGHDK, CDR2 SYGVNS. V was pared by 4 bases and J by 4 bases, with 11 bases of the junction left unmatched. The CDR3 DNA reads as TGTGCCAGCAGTGGTCAATCGGGACAGGGCTTGTACAATGAGCAGTTCTTC. Encoded protein: CASSGQSGQGLYNEQFF.

V and J are TRBV29-1 and TRBJ2-2; 8 nucleotides agree with TRBD2. Germline loops: CDR1 SQVTM, CDR2 ANQGSEA. Trimming at V came to 7 bases and at J to 6 bases, leaving 7 bases not matched to a gene. The CDR3 covers 13 residues. The CDR3 DNA reads TGCAGCGGGCAGCGGGAGCGAGCCGGGGAGCTGTTTTTT. Protein product: CSGQRERAGELFF.

This clone came up a few times. V usage is TRBV14 and J usage is TRBJ2-7, with 12 bases aligning to TRBD2. There are 13 residues in the CDR3. CDR1 is SGHDN, CDR2 FVKESK, per germline. Trimming at V came to 2 bases and at J to 9 bases, leaving 2 bases not matched to a gene. CDR3 bases: TGTGCCAGCAGCCAACGACTAGCGGGAGTGCAGTACTTC. Residues: CASSQRLAGVQYF.

The chain carries TRBV6-1 and TRBJ1-5; D is uncertain. The germline V and J ends were trimmed by 6 bases and 5 bases, with 11 bases remaining between them. Germline loops: CDR1 MNHNS, CDR2 SASEGT. The CDR3 is 13 residues long. CDR3 sequence reads: CASSTMEYQPQHF. Here the CDR3 DNA reads TGTGCCAGCAGCACTATGGAGTATCAGCCCCAGCATTTT.

This sequence joins TRBV4-1 and TRBJ1-5, with no clear D. Germline CDR1 and CDR2: MGHRA and YSYEKL. V shed 0 bases and J shed 11 bases, with 11 bases lying between them. This CDR3 region has 13 residues. CDR3 region: CASSQEERTAQHF. For the CDR3, the DNA is TGCGCCAGCAGCCAAGAAGAGCGAACGGCCCAGCATTTT.

CDR3 sequence reads: CASSLGTGAHQPQHF. As DNA, the CDR3 is TGTGCCAGCAGTTTGGGTACAGGGGCCCATCAGCCCCAGCATTTT. The chain recombines TRBV6-6 with TRBJ1-5; TRBD1 agrees at 7 bases. Germline CDR1 and CDR2: MNHNY and SVGAGI (reference sequence). With V trimmed by 4 bases and J by 5 bases, 8 bases remained unmatched. This CDR3 region has 15 residues.

The chain carries TRBV5-3 and TRBJ2-7; TRBD2 aligns across 14 bases. TRBV5-3 is sorted into the ORF group, with uncertain function. This CDR3 comprises 17 residues. The V segment lost 1 base and the J segment 2 bases; nucleotides outside the gene matches: 5. The CDR3 here is CARSLSGLAGEPYEQYF. The CDR3 DNA follows: TGTGCCAGAAGCTTGTCGGGACTAGCGGGAGAACCCTACGAGCAGTACTTC.

The V gene is TRBV19, the J gene TRBJ1-4; possibly TRBD1 for D (5 bases). Germline CDR1 reads LNHDA; CDR2 reads SQIVND (reference sequence). The CDR3 sequence is 14 residues long. The ends were cut back, 6 bases at V and 0 bases at J, with 8 bases in the middle. The CDR3 sequence: CASRKTATNEKLFF. The CDR3 DNA reads TGTGCCAGTAGAAAGACAGCAACTAATGAAAAACTGTTTTTT. Based on the CDR3 plus reference TRBV19 and TRBJ1-4, the full variable domain is DGGITQSPKYLFRKEGQNVTLSCEQNLNHDAMYWYRQDPGQGLRLIYYSQIVNDFQKGDIAEGYSVSREKKESFPLTVTSAQKNPTAFYLCASRKTATNEKLFFGSGTQLSVL.

This clone was seen a handful of times. The V call is TRBV6-5, the J call TRBJ2-7, with 7 bases lining up with TRBD2. The length of the CDR3 is 14 residues. Germline-derived CDR1 and CDR2 are MNHEY and SVGAGI. V shed 0 bases, J shed 3 bases, and the junction held 2 bases outside the gene matches. The CDR3 DNA reads TGTGCCAGCAGTTACTCGGGACTAAACTACGAGCAGTACTTC. Protein product: CASSYSGLNYEQYF.

The chain has TRBV7-9 and TRBJ2-5, with D perhaps TRBD2 (5 bases). Germline assignment: CDR1 SEHNR and CDR2 FQNEAQ (reference sequence). This CDR3 is 13 amino acids long. V was shortened by 4 bases and J by 3 bases, with 9 bases between the two germline ends. CDR3 bases: TGTGCCAGCAGCTCGGACTCGAAAGAGACCCAGTACTTC. It translates to CASSSDSKETQYF.

This chain connects TRBV9 to TRBJ2-1, with 9 bases aligning to TRBD2. The germline V gene encodes CDR1 SGDLS and CDR2 YYNGEE. The CDR3 has 15 residues. V dropped 4 bases and J dropped 3; count of bases not matched to a gene: 5. The CDR3 DNA sequence: TGTGCCAGCAGCACAGGCGGGGGGGGCTACAATGAGCAGTTCTTC. Protein sequence: CASSTGGGGYNEQFF. The full variable domain, with the rest looked up from reference TRBV9 and TRBJ2-1, is DSGVTQTPKHLITATGQRVTLRCSPRSGDLSVYWYQQSLDQGLQFLIQYYNGEERAKGNILERFSAQQFPDLHSELNLSSLELGDSALYFCASSTGGGGYNEQFFGPGTRLTVL.

The J gene is TRBJ1-1, the V gene TRBV5-1, with D maybe TRBD1 (6 bases). This CDR3 has 15 residues. Germline CDR1 SGHRS, CDR2 YFSETQ. V was clipped by 3 bases and J by 0 bases, with 12 bases between them. CDR3 in DNA: TGCGCCAGCAGCTGGCGGGGGGCGATGAACACTGAAGCTTTCTTT. Encoded protein: CASSWRGAMNTEAFF.

This chain connects TRBV28 to TRBJ2-2; TRBD1 aligns across 8 bases. This CDR3 is built from 15 residues. V dropped 4 bases and J dropped 5; count of bases not matched to a gene: 6. Germline assignment: CDR1 MDHEN and CDR2 SYDVKM. The CDR3 region is CASSSGTGLTGELFF. CDR3 nucleotides: TGTGCCAGCAGTTCGGGGACAGGTCTAACCGGGGAGCTGTTTTTT.

This clone has more than one count but fewer than ten. The gene calls are TRBV5-1 and TRBJ2-3, with 9 positions matching TRBD2. J was trimmed by 10 bases and V by 0 bases; bases with no gene match: 9. CDR1 SGHRS and CDR2 YFSETQ come from the germline V gene. The CDR3 spans 15 residues. CDR3 nucleotide sequence: TGCGCCAGCAGCTTGGAATCGGGACTAGCTGTTCCGCAGTATTTT. It translates to CASSLESGLAVPQYF.

This clone was seen a few times. Here the CDR3 DNA reads TGTGCCAGCAGTTTTGGGCAGCTCTACGAGCAGTACTTC. This gives the protein CASSFGQLYEQYF. This chain joins TRBV27 and TRBJ2-7; D remains ambiguous. Germline V CDR1 and CDR2: MNHEY, SMNVEV (reference sequence). With 3 bases removed from V and 3 bases from J, the gap between germline ends came to 9 bases. This CDR3 has 13 amino acids.

This sequence joins TRBV7-2 and TRBJ2-3; 14 bases align to TRBD2. The junction had 5 bases not matched to a gene; V was cut back by 4 bases and J by 5 bases. Germline lookup yields CDR1 SGHTA and CDR2 FQGNSA. CDR3 length: 16 residues. This chain's CDR3 is CASSSGLAGGRDTQYF. The CDR3 bases are TGTGCCAGCAGCTCCGGACTAGCGGGGGGAAGAGATACGCAGTATTTT.

This clone appeared a single time. The chain has TRBV5-1 and TRBJ2-3, with D possibly matching TRBD2 (5 bases). Trimming left V 5 bases short and J 4 bases short, with 14 bases between. CDR1 SGHRS and CDR2 YFSETQ come from the germline V gene. The CDR3 runs to 14 residues. The CDR3 DNA follows: TGCGCCAGCAGGCTTAACGAGGGCCCAGATACGCAGTATTTT. This encodes CASRLNEGPDTQYF.